The 19 T cell receptor beta chains in this list originate from one sample, sequenced in a study of blood T cell repertoires in COVID-19. The assay was immunoSEQ multiplex PCR, and TCRdb's table has in-frame clones only and misses some. The profile covers 55,000 to 85,000 clones, with roughly 78% appearing a single time and more than 20% taken by the ten largest. Source material: peripheral blood. Receptors were obtained from a man aged 60 to 75 with active or convalescent COVID-19.

The chain is built from TRBV27 and TRBJ1-1, with 7 bases lining up with TRBD1. The V gene end was trimmed by 6 bases and the J gene end by 0 bases; junction bases not matched to a gene: 13. The CDR3 sequence is 17 residues long. From germline, CDR1 is MNHEY and CDR2 SMNVEV (reference sequence). CDR3 sequence: CASSRSQTGYVNTEAFF. CDR3 coding DNA: TGTGCCAGCAGCCGCTCGCAGACAGGGTACGTGAACACTGAAGCTTTCTTT.

This chain uses TRBV5-4 with TRBJ2-7, with 10 bases aligning to TRBD1. The CDR3 is 16 amino acids. After removal of 4 bases from V and 3 bases from J, the junction contained 10 bases not matched to a gene. Germline lookup yields CDR1 SGHNT and CDR2 YYREEE (reference sequence). The CDR3 DNA sequence: TGTGCCAGCAGCGGGGGGGGACAGGGGCTCTACTACGAGCAGTACTTC. Residues: CASSGGGQGLYYEQYF.

This chain connects TRBV19 to TRBJ1-2; no clear D gene. Trimming stripped 3 bases from V and 5 bases from J, with 13 bases between. Per germline, CDR1 LNHDA and CDR2 SQIVND (reference sequence). The CDR3 loop spans 14 amino acids. CDR3 amino acids: CASSISRNGYGYTF. In DNA, the CDR3 is TGTGCCAGTAGTATTAGTCGGAACGGGTATGGCTACACCTTC.

This clone was counted only a few times. The chain employs TRBV7-9 and TRBJ1-6; 7 bases line up with TRBD1. V gave up 5 bases and J gave up 9 bases; unmatched junction bases: 7. There are 14 residues in the CDR3. The germline V gene has CDR1 SEHNR and CDR2 FQNEAQ (reference sequence). The CDR3 loop reads CASSPGTAASPLHF. CDR3 DNA: TGTGCCAGCAGCCCCGGGACAGCAGCTTCACCCCTCCACTTT. Using reference TRBV7-9 and TRBJ1-6 for the parts outside the CDR3, the full variable domain is DTGVSQNPRHKITKRGQNVTFRCDPISEHNRLYWYRQTLGQGPEFLTYFQNEAQLEKSRLLSDRFSAERPKGSFSTLEIQRTEQGDSAMYLCASSPGTAASPLHFGNGTRLTVT.

This clone has a handful of counts. The rearrangement links TRBV11-2 to TRBJ2-1; 11 bases match TRBD2. The trim removed 2 bases at V and 6 bases at J, leaving 6 bases unmatched. The V gene's germline CDR1 is SGHAT and CDR2 FQNNGV. This CDR3 region has 16 residues. DNA of the CDR3: TGTGCCAGCAGCTTAATTTATAGCGGGGGGGGCAATGAGCAGTTCTTC. It encodes CASSLIYSGGGNEQFF. Full variable domain (remainder filled in from reference TRBV11-2 and TRBJ2-1): EAGVAQSPRYKIIEKRQSVAFWCNPISGHATLYWYQQILGQGPKLLIQFQNNGVVDDSQLPKDRFSAERLKGVDSTLKIQPAKLEDSAVYLCASSLIYSGGGNEQFFGPGTRLTVL.

The chain is built from TRBV20-1 and TRBJ2-5; TRBD1 aligns across 10 bases. CDR3 size: 15 residues. The germline gives CDR1 DFQATT, CDR2 SNEGSKA (reference sequence). V was pared by 3 bases and J by 2 bases, with 6 bases of the junction left unmatched. CDR3 protein: CSASLRTGGQETQYF. The CDR3 coding sequence is TGCAGTGCTAGTTTAAGGACAGGGGGGCAAGAGACCCAGTACTTC.

The chain joins TRBV7-8 to TRBJ1-1; a weak D match, TRBD1 (5 bases). The CDR3 covers 13 residues. With 1 base removed from V and 4 bases from J, the gap between germline ends came to 7 bases. The V gene's germline CDR1 is SGHVS and CDR2 FQNEAQ. The CDR3 is CASSLDQGTEAFF. The DNA for the CDR3 is TGTGCCAGCAGCTTAGATCAGGGCACTGAAGCTTTCTTT.

This rearrangement joins TRBV5-4 to TRBJ1-1, with a tentative D call TRBD1 (6 bases). This CDR3 is 12 amino acids long. Germline CDR1 and CDR2: SGHNT and YYREEE (reference sequence). The ends were cut back, 4 bases at V and 4 bases at J, with 8 bases in the middle. The CDR3 nucleotides read TGTGCCAGCAGCCTGGACAGCACTGAAGCTTTCTTT. Protein: CASSLDSTEAFF.

This chain links TRBV6-2 or TRBV6-3 with TRBJ1-5; 10 nucleotides agree with TRBD1. Germline CDR1 is MNHEY and CDR2 is SVGEGT. V gave up 6 bases and J gave up 4 bases; unmatched junction bases: 9. The CDR3 covers 16 residues. The CDR3 bases are TGTGCCAGCAGCAGGACAGGGGGGCAAAAGAATCAGCCCCAGCATTTT. Protein: CASSRTGGQKNQPQHF.

V gene TRBV7-9 combines with J gene TRBJ1-2; D not resolved. CDR3 length: 15 amino acids. The germline V gene encodes CDR1 SEHNR and CDR2 FQNEAQ (reference sequence). Deletions cut 1 base from V and 0 bases from J, with 9 bases between. The CDR3 spells CASSLVEPANYGYTF. CDR3 sequence (DNA): TGTGCCAGCAGCTTAGTAGAGCCGGCTAACTATGGCTACACCTTC.

CDR3 in DNA: TGTGCCTGGGGGACGACAGGGGTCAATGAGCAGTTCTTC. Its translation is CAWGTTGVNEQFF. J is TRBJ2-1 and V is TRBV30; 8 positions match TRBD1. The CDR3 is made up of 13 amino acids. J lost 6 bases, V lost 5 bases, and 6 bases had no gene match. Germline loops: CDR1 GTSNPN, CDR2 SVGIG (reference sequence).

The sample holds many counts of this clone. The chain is built from TRBV7-9 and TRBJ2-3; 10 bases match TRBD2. Germline V gene data show CDR1 as SEHNR and CDR2 as FQNEAQ (reference sequence). The CDR3 extends over 13 amino acids. V lost 3 bases, J lost 9 bases, and 3 bases stayed unmatched. The chain's CDR3 is CASSFRAGGTQYF. The CDR3 nucleotides read TGTGCCAGCAGCTTTCGAGCGGGGGGGACGCAGTATTTT. The variable domain in full, completed from reference TRBV7-9 and TRBJ2-3, reads DTGVSQNPRHKITKRGQNVTFRCDPISEHNRLYWYRQTLGQGPEFLTYFQNEAQLEKSRLLSDRFSAERPKGSFSTLEIQRTEQGDSAMYLCASSFRAGGTQYFGPGTRLTVL.

Only a few counts were recorded for this clone. This chain uses TRBV2 with TRBJ1-1; no clear D gene. With 6 bases removed from V and 1 base from J, the gap between germline ends came to 15 bases. The V gene's germline CDR1 is SNHLY and CDR2 FYNNEI. The CDR3 has 15 amino acids. The CDR3, as DNA: TGTGCCAGCAGGGTAGTGGGAGAGAGGAACACTGAAGCTTTCTTT. Its translation is CASRVVGERNTEAFF.

The CDR3 DNA reads as TGTGCCAGCAGCTTAAGGACAGTCTCTGGAAACACCATATATTTT. Its translation: CASSLRTVSGNTIYF. The V call is TRBV13, the J call TRBJ1-3; D perhaps matches TRBD1 (6 bases). CDR1 PRHDT and CDR2 FYEKMQ come from the germline V gene (reference sequence). V dropped 2 bases and J dropped 0 bases, with 8 bases sitting between them. The CDR3 has 15 amino acids.

This clone was seen a single time. The genes are TRBV19 and TRBJ2-7; the match to TRBD2 covers 8 bases. CDR1 LNHDA and CDR2 SQIVND come from the germline V gene (reference sequence). Trimming removed 2 bases from V and 4 bases from J; junction bases left unmatched: 7. This CDR3 spans 15 amino acids. The CDR3 protein is CASSISGLAGYEQYF. DNA of the CDR3: TGTGCCAGTAGTATATCAGGGCTAGCGGGTTACGAGCAGTACTTC.

This clone has a handful of counts. The chain recombines TRBV30 with TRBJ2-7; 7 positions match TRBD2. The CDR3 totals 15 residues. CDR1 is GTSNPN and CDR2 is SVGIG in the germline V gene (reference sequence). V was clipped by 2 bases and J by 3 bases; unmatched bases: 10. The DNA of the CDR3 is TGTGCCTGGAGTCGGCCCGATTGGGGGGGCTACGAGCAGTACTTC. This codes for CAWSRPDWGGYEQYF.

V gene TRBV4-1 combines with J gene TRBJ2-7, with TRBD2 matching over 7 bases. After removal of 1 base from V and 3 bases from J, the junction contained 3 bases not matched to a gene. CDR3 size: 14 residues. Per the germline V gene, CDR1 is MGHRA and CDR2 is YSYEKL. The CDR3: CASSQGPGGYEQYF. CDR3 nucleotide sequence: TGCGCCAGCAGCCAAGGCCCGGGGGGCTACGAGCAGTACTTC.

The chain couples TRBV2 to TRBJ2-3, with D maybe TRBD1 (5 bases). The CDR3 totals 13 residues. The germline gives CDR1 SNHLY, CDR2 FYNNEI. The ends were cut back, 7 bases at V and 6 bases at J, with 14 bases in the middle. CDR3 nucleotide sequence: TGTGCCAGCACCGACCAGGGATACGATACGCAGTATTTT. Protein: CASTDQGYDTQYF. Together with reference TRBV2 and TRBJ2-3, the CDR3 gives the full variable domain: EPEVTQTPSHQVTQMGQEVILRCVPISNHLYFYWYRQILGQKVEFLVSFYNNEISEKSEIFDDQFSVERPDGSNFTLKIRSTKLEDSAMYFCASTDQGYDTQYFGPGTRLTVL.

The V call is TRBV28, the J call TRBJ2-3; TRBD2 is a possible D gene (7 bases). This CDR3 spans 14 amino acids. Germline V gives CDR1 MDHEN, CDR2 SYDVKM. V lost 6 bases and J lost 7, with 17 bases in between. The CDR3 sequence is CASRNNREGNTQYF. CDR3 in DNA: TGTGCCAGCAGAAACAACAGGGAGGGGAATACGCAGTATTTT.